One and the same sample provided the 28 T cell receptor beta chains below, sequenced in a study of beta chain features in type 1 diabetes. Every isolated RNA sample was fully reverse transcribed, so sequencing captured expressed TCRB transcripts. Clones were read by immunoSEQ multiplex PCR, and TCRdb kept only the in-frame ones, dropping some. The profile shows about 120,000 clones, less than 20% of them singletons. Findings of the study overall: There was a moderate but significant shortening of TCRB CDR3s in all four CD4+ subsets of Type 1 diabetes patients.

Their antigen targets remain unknown. Sequenced: central memory CD4+ T cells from blood. The receptors shown here come from a man aged 30 to 39 with type 1 diabetes.

Regarding this clone: An end of the junction differs from the germline gene, which may be a read error. This chain links TRBV20-1 with TRBJ2-1, with D hard to call. This CDR3 region has 11 residues. Germline lookup yields CDR1 DFQATT and CDR2 SNEGSKA (reference sequence). CDR3 in DNA: TGCAGGGCTAGATGGAACAATGAGCAGTTCTTC. Residues: CRARWNNEQFF.

There are a few counts of this clone. The V and J genes are TRBV14 and TRBJ2-3, with D unresolved. Trimming shortened V by 3 bases and J by 0 bases, and 13 bases separated the two germline ends. The CDR3 has 16 amino acids. Germline values: CDR1 SGHDN, CDR2 FVKESK. The CDR3 region has the DNA TGTGCCAGCAGCCATCTTCGGAGCCGTAGCACAGATACGCAGTATTTT. Protein sequence: CASSHLRSRSTDTQYF.

The rearrangement links TRBV11-3 to TRBJ2-7; D ambiguous. V was pared by 5 bases and J by 6 bases, with 11 bases between. CDR3 length equals 12 residues. CDR1 is SGHNT and CDR2 is YENEEA in the germline V gene. The CDR3: CASSPRSAEQYF. CDR3 coding DNA: TGTGCCAGCAGCCCTCGGAGCGCCGAGCAGTACTTC.

The V call is TRBV30, the J call TRBJ2-7; the match to TRBD2 covers 13 bases. The CDR3 has 17 residues. In germline, CDR1 is GTSNPN, CDR2 SVGIG (reference sequence). With 1 base clipped from V and 3 bases from J, the junction kept 9 bases outside the gene matches. The DNA of the CDR3 is TGTGCCTGGAGTGATTCCCGGACTAGCGGGGGAATCTACGAGCAGTACTTC. The encoded protein is CAWSDSRTSGGIYEQYF. Full variable domain (remainder filled in from reference TRBV30 and TRBJ2-7): SQTIHQWPATLVQPVGSPLSLECTVEGTSNPNLYWYRQAAGRGLQLLFYSVGIGQISSEVPQNLSASRPQDRQFILSSKKLLLSDSGFYLCAWSDSRTSGGIYEQYFGPGTRLTVT.

The chain uses TRBV19 and TRBJ1-2, with 8 bases that match TRBD1. CDR1 is LNHDA, CDR2 SQIVND, per germline (reference sequence). This CDR3 has 13 residues. Trimming took 4 bases from V and 8 from J; bases not matched to a gene: 6. The CDR3 protein is CASSRGQVQGYTF. The CDR3, as DNA: TGTGCCAGTAGTAGGGGACAGGTTCAGGGCTACACCTTC.

The CDR3 sequence is CASSEFRGGFQETQYF. CDR3 bases: TGTGCCAGCAGTGAATTCCGCGGGGGCTTTCAAGAGACCCAGTACTTC. This sequence joins TRBV25-1 and TRBJ2-5; maybe TRBD2 (7 bases). V shed 1 base and J shed 2 bases, with 14 bases lying between them. The germline CDR1 and CDR2 sequences are MGHDK and SYGVNS. The CDR3 is 16 amino acids. Complete variable domain (other parts from reference TRBV25-1 and TRBJ2-5): EADIYQTPRYLVIGTGKKITLECSQTMGHDKMYWYQQDPGMELHLIHYSYGVNSTEKGDLSSESTVSRIRTEHFPLTLESARPSHTSQYLCASSEFRGGFQETQYFGPGTRLLVL.

This clone was picked up a small number of times. CDR3 residues: CASSFGGSYNEQFF. CDR3 nucleotide sequence: TGTGCCAGCAGTTTTGGGGGGTCCTACAATGAGCAGTTCTTC. The rearrangement joins TRBV28 to TRBJ2-1; perhaps TRBD2 as D (6 bases). This CDR3 has 14 amino acids. The V end lost 3 bases, the J end lost 1 base, and 7 bases lay between the germline ends. Germline loops: CDR1 MDHEN, CDR2 SYDVKM.

The chain joins TRBV13 to TRBJ2-3; 13 nucleotides match TRBD2. V lost 4 bases, J lost 1 base, and 5 bases stayed unmatched. The length of the CDR3 is 17 residues. Germline CDR1 PRHDT, CDR2 FYEKMQ (reference sequence). The CDR3 region has the DNA TGTGCCAGCAGCTCCCGAGGACTAGCGGGGGGCACAGATACGCAGTATTTT. It yields the protein CASSSRGLAGGTDTQYF.

This clone was seen a handful of times. The rearrangement links TRBV19 to TRBJ2-1; 7 bases are a match to TRBD1. The V gene's germline CDR1 is LNHDA and CDR2 SQIVND (reference sequence). This CDR3 spans 14 amino acids. V shed 1 base, J shed 5 bases, and the junction held 2 bases outside the gene matches. The CDR3 DNA follows: TGTGCCAGTAGTATAGCCGGGACAGACAATGAGCAGTTCTTC. Translation: CASSIAGTDNEQFF.

This CDR3 reads CASSTDRDSVYGYTF. The CDR3 DNA reads TGTGCCAGCAGTACCGACAGGGACTCGGTCTATGGCTACACCTTC. The genes are TRBV7-3 and TRBJ1-2; 7 bases are a match to TRBD1. This CDR3 has 15 residues. Germline lookup yields CDR1 SGHTA and CDR2 FQGTGA. V trimming: 6 bases; J trimming: 4 bases; junction bases outside the gene matches: 11.

This chain links TRBV18 with TRBJ1-5; 8 bases agree with TRBD1. The CDR3 is made up of 15 amino acids. Germline CDR1 and CDR2: KGHSH and LQKENI. Trimming cost V 4 bases and J 3 bases; bases outside gene matches: 5. DNA of the CDR3: TGTGCCAGCTCACTAGGACAGGGAACCAATCAGCCCCAGCATTTT. Residues: CASSLGQGTNQPQHF.

This clone has only a few counts. The CDR3 region is CASSFRGWDGYTF. As DNA, the CDR3 is TGTGCCAGCAGCTTCCGTGGGTGGGATGGCTACACCTTC. The J gene is TRBJ1-2, the V gene TRBV9; D gene unclear. V lost 4 bases and J 6 bases, leaving 13 bases between the germline ends. The CDR3 contains 13 residues. Germline values: CDR1 SGDLS, CDR2 YYNGEE.

Only a few counts were recorded for this clone. The genes are TRBV29-1 and TRBJ1-2; D gene unclear. Germline V gene lookup returns CDR1 SQVTM and CDR2 ANQGSEA. The CDR3 is 13 amino acids. Trimming shortened V by 4 bases and J by 5 bases, and 14 bases separated the two germline ends. The CDR3 region has the DNA TGCAGCGTTGGCGGCCTTTCATCTTATGGCTACACCTTC. This translates into CSVGGLSSYGYTF.

This sequence joins TRBV28 and TRBJ2-5; TRBD2 matches 8 bases. CDR1 MDHEN and CDR2 SYDVKM come from the germline V gene. Germline trimming cut 2 bases from V and 1 base from J; bases unmatched to any gene: 9. The CDR3 is made up of 17 amino acids. The CDR3 DNA is TGTGCCAGCAGTTTAGGGGGAGCGGGGGAAACCCAAGAGACCCAGTACTTC. Amino acids: CASSLGGAGETQETQYF.

In DNA form, the CDR3 reads TGTGCCAGCAGCCAGATGCATAGCACAGATACGCAGTATTTT. This codes for CASSQMHSTDTQYF. The chain is built from TRBV7-2 and TRBJ2-3; no clear D gene. V was clipped by 5 bases and J by 0 bases, with 9 bases between them. The CDR3 runs 14 residues. Germline V lookup: CDR1 SGHTA, CDR2 FQGNSA.

V gene TRBV28 combines with J gene TRBJ2-7; D is perhaps TRBD1 or TRBD2 (7 bases each). This CDR3 comprises 14 residues. Germline CDR1 and CDR2: MDHEN and SYDVKM. Trimming stripped 3 bases from V and 3 bases from J, with 12 bases between. Written as DNA, the CDR3 is TGTGCCAGCAGTTTGGGAGGGGGCAGCTACGAGCAGTACTTC. Translating gives CASSLGGGSYEQYF.

The chain has TRBV4-2 and TRBJ1-4; no definite D call. The germline V and J ends were trimmed by 1 base and 7 bases, with 13 bases remaining between them. CDR1 and CDR2 from the germline V gene are LGHNA and YNFKEQ. The CDR3 runs to 15 residues. CDR3 sequence (DNA): TGTGCCAGCAGCCAAGTACGTTCGTTAATTGAAAAACTGTTTTTT. It yields the protein CASSQVRSLIEKLFF.

This clone was found a few times. The CDR3 loop is CASSQELTGRYGYTF. As DNA, the CDR3 is TGCGCCAGCAGCCAAGAATTAACAGGGCGCTATGGCTACACCTTC. The V gene is TRBV4-3, the J gene TRBJ1-2, with D tentatively TRBD1 (6 bases). In germline, CDR1 is LGHNA, CDR2 YSLEER. This CDR3 has 15 amino acids. The V gene lost 0 bases and the J gene lost 4 bases, with 12 bases spanning the gap.

A few counts support this clone. The chain joins TRBV4-3 to TRBJ2-1, with unresolved D. The length of the CDR3 is 13 residues. V dropped 0 bases and J dropped 10 bases, with 10 bases sitting between them. Germline V gene data show CDR1 as LGHNA and CDR2 as YSLEER. The chain's CDR3 is CASSQEISMEQFF. CDR3 coding DNA: TGCGCCAGCAGCCAAGAGATTTCGATGGAGCAGTTCTTC.

This clone was observed a handful of times. The junction and the germline gene differ at one end; a read error may be behind it. The rearrangement links TRBV29-1 to TRBJ1-2; D is uncertain. The CDR3 is 12 residues long. Germline V gene data show CDR1 as SQVTM and CDR2 as ANQGSEA. CDR3 nucleotides: TGCAGCGCTGAAGGGCCGAACTATGGCTACACCTTC. As protein: CSAEGPNYGYTF.

In the case of this clone: Other DNA sequences in this specimen translate into the identical CDR3. The chain has TRBV28 and TRBJ1-6; D not certain. The V gene lost 5 bases and the J gene lost 7 bases, with 6 bases spanning the gap. The CDR3 runs 12 residues. Per germline, CDR1 MDHEN and CDR2 SYDVKM. The CDR3 here is CASSEGNSPLHF. Here the CDR3 DNA reads TGTGCCAGCAGTGAAGGGAATTCACCCCTCCACTTT. The full variable domain, in which reference TRBV28 and TRBJ1-6 provide the parts outside the CDR3, is DVKVTQSSRYLVKRTGEKVFLECVQDMDHENMFWYRQDPGLGLRLIYFSYDVKMKEKGDIPEGYSVSREKKERFSLILESASTNQTSMYLCASSEGNSPLHFGNGTRLTVT.

This clone has more than one count but fewer than ten. The V and J genes are TRBV19 and TRBJ1-1; D not certain. Trimming took off 7 bases at V and 6 bases at J, with 15 bases between the two ends. Germline V gene sequence: CDR1 LNHDA, CDR2 SQIVND (reference sequence). There are 13 residues in the CDR3. The CDR3 protein is CASKLGWKSEAFF. CDR3 DNA sequence: TGTGCCAGTAAATTGGGGTGGAAGTCTGAAGCTTTCTTT.

This clone has ten or more counts. The DNA of the CDR3 is TGCGCCAGCAGCCGACAGGTTCCAACTAATGAAAAACTGTTTTTT. Translated, it gives CASSRQVPTNEKLFF. V usage is TRBV4-3 and J usage is TRBJ1-4; D might be TRBD1 (6 bases). The germline V gene has CDR1 LGHNA and CDR2 YSLEER. This CDR3 has 15 residues. Deletions cut 4 bases from V and 0 bases from J, with 9 bases between.

This clone has a handful of counts. Here the CDR3 reads CASSQELSENYSPLHF. For the CDR3, the DNA is TGCGCCAGCAGCCAAGAGTTGTCAGAGAACTATTCACCCCTCCACTTT. This chain uses TRBV4-3 with TRBJ1-6; unclear D gene. In germline, CDR1 is LGHNA, CDR2 YSLEER. CDR3 size: 16 residues. Trimming took off 0 bases at V and 8 bases at J, with 14 bases between the two ends.

V is TRBV27 and J is TRBJ2-2; D possibly uses TRBD1 or TRBD2 (5 bases each). Germline V gives CDR1 MNHEY, CDR2 SMNVEV (reference sequence). The CDR3 spans 14 residues. Between the trimmed V and J ends, which lost 10 bases and 2 bases, there was a span of 14 bases. The chain's CDR3 is CATRGSRNTGELFF. As DNA, the CDR3 is TGTGCCACGAGGGGCAGTCGAAACACCGGGGAGCTGTTTTTT.

In the case of this clone: Other DNA variants within this sample encode the same CDR3. This chain uses TRBV2 with TRBJ1-1; D gene ambiguous. The CDR3 consists of 13 residues. CDR1 is SNHLY and CDR2 is FYNNEI in the germline V gene. Trimming took 6 bases from V and 1 from J, leaving 9 bases between them. In nucleotides, the CDR3 is TGTGCCAGCAGCTTAGATCGGAACACTGAAGCTTTCTTT. Translation: CASSLDRNTEAFF.

The J gene is TRBJ2-4, the V gene TRBV7-3; no clear D. The CDR3 is 13 residues long. With 5 bases removed from V and 2 bases from J, the gap between germline ends came to 7 bases. The germline V gene has CDR1 SGHTA and CDR2 FQGTGA. The CDR3 DNA reads as TGTGCCAGCAGCCCTGGGTCCAAAAACATTCAGTACTTC. It translates to CASSPGSKNIQYF.

This clone has just a few counts. Within the sample, other DNA sequences also encode this same CDR3. V gene TRBV29-1 combines with J gene TRBJ2-6, with unresolved D. The ends were cut back, 5 bases at V and 0 bases at J, with 2 bases in the middle. CDR3 length: 12 residues. Germline V CDR1 and CDR2: SQVTM, ANQGSEA. This chain's CDR3 is CSVRSGANVLTF. CDR3 nucleotides: TGCAGCGTTCGCTCTGGGGCCAACGTCCTGACTTTC.